This entry lists 25 T cell receptor beta chains sequenced from one sample in a study of identical twins. TCRdb called the 5' RACE reads again in MiXCR, with one record for every CDR3 protein. This table holds 700,000 or so distinct CDR3 sequences, around 8.3% found once. Another study also made use of these data, one on yellow fever vaccine responses in identical twins.

Sequencing was carried out using PBMCs. Source of these receptors: a woman younger than 30 in good health.

This clonotype was found a few times. V is TRBV7-9 and J is TRBJ2-1, with D unresolved. Germline CDR1 SEHNR, CDR2 FQNEAQ (reference sequence). The CDR3 covers 15 residues. The V end lost 1 base, the J end lost 4 bases, and 11 bases lay between the germline ends. CDR3: CASSLGQVLYNEQFF. The CDR3 DNA sequence: TGTGCCAGCAGCTTAGGGCAGGTTCTATACAATGAGCAGTTCTTC.

The chain recombines TRBV7-3 with TRBJ1-5, with 7 bases matching TRBD1. V was pared by 3 bases and J by 3 bases, with 5 bases of the junction left unmatched. This CDR3 has 15 residues. CDR1 and CDR2 from the germline V gene are SGHTA and FQGTGA. CDR3 sequence (DNA): TGTGCCAGCAGCTTGACAGGGAAGGACAATCAGCCCCAGCATTTT. Its translation is CASSLTGKDNQPQHF.

This clonotype was counted many times. The chain is built from TRBV7-9 and TRBJ2-7; TRBD1 matches 8 bases. Trimming removed 5 bases from V and 6 bases from J; junction bases left unmatched: 6. The length of the CDR3 is 13 residues. The germline V gene has CDR1 SEHNR and CDR2 FQNEAQ (reference sequence). CDR3: CASSHRGDLEQYF. The CDR3 region has the DNA TGTGCCAGCAGCCACAGGGGGGATCTCGAGCAGTACTTC.

The rearrangement joins TRBV20-1 to TRBJ2-1; 8 bases map to TRBD2. Per the germline V gene, CDR1 is DFQATT and CDR2 is SNEGSKA (reference sequence). This CDR3 is 15 amino acids long. V dropped 6 bases and J dropped 8; count of bases not matched to a gene: 15. The CDR3 reads CSAISWGTSFDEQFF. The CDR3 DNA reads TGCAGTGCGATCTCGTGGGGGACTAGTTTCGATGAGCAGTTCTTC.

This clonotype was recorded many times. The chain has TRBV6-5 and TRBJ2-1, with 10 bases that match TRBD1. Germline V gene sequence: CDR1 MNHEY, CDR2 SVGAGI. V shed 5 bases, J shed 3 bases, and the junction held 4 bases outside the gene matches. This CDR3 comprises 15 residues. The CDR3, as DNA: TGTGCCAGCAGTAACCGGGACAGGGGCTACAATGAGCAGTTCTTC. Its translation: CASSNRDRGYNEQFF.

This clonotype was counted at least ten times. The CDR3 coding sequence is TGTGCCAGCAGTGGATGGGGGTTCGGGGGTCAGCCCCAGCATTTT. This codes for CASSGWGFGGQPQHF. The chain combines TRBV28 with TRBJ1-5; possible D gene TRBD1, 5 bases. Trimming stripped 5 bases from V and 6 bases from J, with 17 bases between. The CDR3 consists of 15 residues. CDR1 is MDHEN and CDR2 is SYDVKM in the germline V gene.

In this sample, this clonotype turned up a few times. This chain uses TRBV12-3 or TRBV12-4 with TRBJ2-3; D gene ambiguous. Between the trimmed V and J ends, which lost 10 bases and 0 bases, there was a span of 5 bases. The CDR3 is 11 amino acids. The CDR3: CATHSTDTQYF. The CDR3 coding sequence is TGTGCCACCCACAGCACAGATACGCAGTATTTT.

This clonotype was detected only a few times. The chain carries TRBV7-8 and TRBJ2-5, with D unclear. There are 13 residues in the CDR3. Germline V gene data show CDR1 as SGHVS and CDR2 as FQNEAQ. V was shortened by 7 bases and J by 9 bases, with 18 bases between the two germline ends. CDR3 nucleotide sequence: TGTGCCAGCACCCGAGACCACCTGGCACCCCAGTACTTC. Amino acid sequence: CASTRDHLAPQYF.

The table lists this clonotype with many counts. The chain has TRBV12-3 or TRBV12-4 and TRBJ2-1; D uncertain. This CDR3 spans 15 amino acids. Deletions cut 4 bases from V and 0 bases from J, with 10 bases between. The DNA for the CDR3 is TGTGCCAGCAGTTCTCCGCCGGGCTCCTACAATGAGCAGTTCTTC. As protein: CASSSPPGSYNEQFF.

This clonotype was seen at least ten times. The chain carries TRBV12-3 or TRBV12-4 and TRBJ1-2; 9 bases align to TRBD1. The V and J ends lost 6 bases and 9 bases, in that order; junction bases with no gene match: 11. This CDR3 is 14 amino acids long. This chain's CDR3 is CASRAGTGTLSYTF. DNA for the CDR3: TGTGCCAGCAGGGCCGGGACAGGGACTCTTAGCTACACCTTC.

V is TRBV7-2 and J is TRBJ2-1; a possible D gene is TRBD2 (6 bases). V gave up 6 bases and J gave up 9 bases, with 15 bases separating them. Germline V gene lookup returns CDR1 SGHTA and CDR2 FQGNSA. The CDR3 sequence is 13 residues long. This chain's CDR3 is CASRTGGVSEQFF. Written as DNA, the CDR3 is TGTGCCAGCAGAACCGGCGGGGTCAGTGAGCAGTTCTTC.

The rearrangement uses TRBV5-1 and TRBJ2-5; TRBD2 is a possible D gene (5 bases). With 1 base removed from V and 2 bases from J, the gap between germline ends came to 12 bases. The CDR3 extends over 15 amino acids. Germline V gene lookup returns CDR1 SGHRS and CDR2 YFSETQ. CDR3 in DNA: TGCGCCAGCAGCTTGCTTGGAGAGCGGCAAGAGACCCAGTACTTC. Its protein is CASSLLGERQETQYF.

The chain recombines TRBV15 with TRBJ1-5; perhaps TRBD1 as D (6 bases). This CDR3 spans 14 amino acids. V lost 2 bases and J 4 bases, leaving 9 bases between the germline ends. CDR1 and CDR2 from the germline V gene are LNHNV and YYDKDF (reference sequence). CDR3: CATSRSDRNQPQHF. DNA of the CDR3: TGTGCCACCAGCAGATCGGACAGAAATCAGCCCCAGCATTTT.

At least ten counts were recorded for this clonotype. V is TRBV5-1 and J is TRBJ2-1, with D hard to call. CDR3 size: 14 residues. V was pared by 5 bases and J by 4 bases, with 13 bases between. The germline V gene has CDR1 SGHRS and CDR2 YFSETQ. CDR3 DNA sequence: TGCGCCAGCAGGCCCGAGGTGCCATACAATGAGCAGTTCTTC. Its protein product is CASRPEVPYNEQFF.

The rearrangement joins TRBV6-2 or TRBV6-3 to TRBJ2-2; 8 positions match TRBD1. Losses at the gene ends were 0 bases for V and 4 bases for J; bases not matched to a gene: 7. Germline lookup yields CDR1 MNHEY and CDR2 SVGEGT. The CDR3 loop spans 17 amino acids. This CDR3 is CASSYSKTGAGTGELFF. The CDR3 DNA follows: TGTGCCAGCAGTTACTCTAAGACAGGGGCGGGCACCGGGGAGCTGTTTTTT.

This clonotype was seen many times. The J gene is TRBJ2-3, the V gene TRBV11-2, with 9 bases that match TRBD1. This CDR3 spans 18 amino acids. J was trimmed by 2 bases and V by 5 bases; bases with no gene match: 14. CDR1 SGHAT and CDR2 FQNNGV come from the germline V gene. CDR3: CASSPPLRDRVNTDTQYF. Here the CDR3 DNA reads TGTGCCAGCAGCCCACCCCTGAGGGACAGGGTGAACACAGATACGCAGTATTTT.

The chain employs TRBV4-2 and TRBJ1-1; 8 nucleotides match TRBD1. Germline V lookup: CDR1 LGHNA, CDR2 YNFKEQ. The length of the CDR3 is 15 residues. Trimming at V came to 3 bases and at J to 2 bases, leaving 5 bases not matched to a gene. CDR3 sequence: CASSHHRGGNTEAFF. The CDR3 coding sequence is TGTGCCAGCAGCCATCACAGGGGGGGTAACACTGAAGCTTTCTTT.

The chain carries TRBV12-3 or TRBV12-4 and TRBJ1-1, with D unclear. The V gene lost 7 bases and the J gene lost 1 base, with 10 bases spanning the gap. This CDR3 is built from 13 residues. This CDR3 is CASTYNRNTEAFF. The CDR3 coding sequence is TGTGCCAGCACCTACAACAGGAACACTGAAGCTTTCTTT.

This clonotype was observed many times. The chain has TRBV20-1 and TRBJ2-1; the match to TRBD1 covers 9 bases. The CDR3 loop spans 15 amino acids. The junction had 9 bases not matched to a gene; V was cut back by 3 bases and J by 6 bases. Germline lookup yields CDR1 DFQATT and CDR2 SNEGSKA (reference sequence). CDR3 sequence (DNA): TGCAGTGCTAGCTACCCGGGACAGGGTATCAATGAGCAGTTCTTC. Protein product: CSASYPGQGINEQFF.

This clonotype has only a few counts. The rearrangement uses TRBV27 and TRBJ1-4; no clear D. The CDR3 covers 16 residues. The V gene lost 5 bases and the J gene lost 5 bases, with 18 bases spanning the gap. Germline V gene lookup returns CDR1 MNHEY and CDR2 SMNVEV (reference sequence). The CDR3, as DNA: TGTGCCAGCAGTCCTTCCGTCGTGGGGATCAATGAAAAACTGTTTTTT. Translation gives CASSPSVVGINEKLFF.

This clonotype was recorded a few times. This rearrangement joins TRBV5-1 to TRBJ1-4, with D unresolved. The CDR3 is 15 amino acids. V lost 0 bases to trimming and J lost 7 bases, with 13 bases between them. Germline lookup yields CDR1 SGHRS and CDR2 YFSETQ. For the CDR3, the DNA is TGCGCCAGCAGCTTGGACGGGCCCAATTTTGAAAAACTGTTTTTT. Encoded protein: CASSLDGPNFEKLFF.

V usage is TRBV4-1 and J usage is TRBJ1-1; 10 nucleotides line up with TRBD1. Germline V gene sequence: CDR1 MGHRA, CDR2 YSYEKL. There are 16 residues in the CDR3. J lost 5 bases, V lost 4 bases, and 10 bases had no gene match. CDR3 sequence reads: CASSLLVGQGVTEAFF. CDR3 bases: TGCGCCAGCAGCCTTCTAGTCGGACAGGGGGTGACTGAAGCTTTCTTT.

The rearrangement uses TRBV25-1 and TRBJ2-2; TRBD2 matches at 12 bases. V dropped 3 bases and J dropped 4; count of bases not matched to a gene: 6. The CDR3 length is 17 residues. Germline V gene data show CDR1 as MGHDK and CDR2 as SYGVNS. This chain's CDR3 is CASSDPRLAGVTGELFF. The CDR3 DNA follows: TGTGCCAGCAGTGACCCCCGACTAGCGGGAGTCACCGGGGAGCTGTTTTTT.

This clonotype was picked up many times. The CDR3, as DNA: TGTGCCAGCAGTCCTCGTGGGGGGGAAAGGACCCAGTACTTC. Translated: CASSPRGGERTQYF. The genes are TRBV12-3 or TRBV12-4 and TRBJ2-5, with TRBD2 matching over 7 bases. Trimming took 5 bases from V and 7 from J; bases not matched to a gene: 10. This CDR3 has 14 amino acids.

Many counts were recorded for this clonotype. CDR3 amino acids: CSAGGGVPEQFF. CDR3 bases: TGCAGTGCTGGGGGTGGTGTTCCTGAGCAGTTCTTC. The gene calls are TRBV20-1 and TRBJ2-1, with D possibly being TRBD1 or TRBD2 (5 bases each). CDR1 DFQATT and CDR2 SNEGSKA come from the germline V gene (reference sequence). Trimming took off 5 bases at V and 9 bases at J, with 14 bases between the two ends. The length of the CDR3 is 12 residues.